Each of the 25 T cell receptor beta chains below was sequenced from the same sample in a study of blood T cell repertoires in COVID-19. Assay: immunoSEQ multiplex PCR; the TCRdb copy retains only in-frame clones and omits some. The sample holds roughly 250,000 clones, roughly nine tenths seen once. The sequenced sample was peripheral blood. The origin of the receptors is a woman in her 30s with COVID-19, enrolled during active disease.

The chain uses TRBV13 and TRBJ2-3, with D possibly TRBD2 on 6 matching bases. The CDR3 loop spans 15 amino acids. Germline CDR1 PRHDT, CDR2 FYEKMQ (reference sequence). Trimming pared 0 bases from V and 3 bases from J, leaving 10 bases between. CDR3 region: CASSLGGRETDTQYF. DNA of the CDR3: TGTGCCAGCAGCTTAGGAGGGCGGGAAACAGATACGCAGTATTTT.

A few counts support this clone. The chain uses TRBV27 and TRBJ2-2; D is undetermined. Per germline, CDR1 MNHEY and CDR2 SMNVEV (reference sequence). Trimming stripped 6 bases from V and 8 bases from J, with 13 bases between. This CDR3 comprises 13 residues. The CDR3 nucleotides read TGTGCCAGCAGCCTTATAGAGACTGGGGAGCTGTTTTTT. Its protein product is CASSLIETGELFF.

The V gene is TRBV11-2, the J gene TRBJ2-7; TRBD1 agrees at 7 bases. Per germline, CDR1 SGHAT and CDR2 FQNNGV. The CDR3 has 14 amino acids. V was pared by 3 bases and J by 2 bases, with 4 bases of the junction left unmatched. The CDR3 loop reads CASSFQGGPYEQYF. The DNA for the CDR3 is TGTGCCAGCAGCTTTCAAGGGGGCCCCTACGAGCAGTACTTC.

This clone was counted only a few times. The chain uses TRBV4-1 and TRBJ2-1; the D is unclear. In germline, CDR1 is MGHRA, CDR2 YSYEKL. The V end lost 0 bases, the J end lost 9 bases, and 12 bases lay between the germline ends. CDR3 length: 14 amino acids. As DNA, the CDR3 is TGCGCCAGCAGCCAAGATTGGAGCCCTAGTGAGCAGTTCTTC. This sequence encodes CASSQDWSPSEQFF.

The chain uses TRBV5-6 and TRBJ2-7; 10 nucleotides align to TRBD1. This CDR3 is built from 18 residues. Germline V gene lookup returns CDR1 SGHDT and CDR2 YYEEEE. V trimming: 2 bases; J trimming: 2 bases; junction bases outside the gene matches: 13. The CDR3 DNA follows: TGTGCCAGCAGCTTTCGCTGGGGATCGGACAGGGGGACCTACGAGCAGTACTTC. This codes for CASSFRWGSDRGTYEQYF.

The V and J genes are TRBV29-1 and TRBJ2-7; D unclear. CDR3 length: 12 residues. Trimming pared 4 bases from V and 5 bases from J, leaving 12 bases between. Germline V gives CDR1 SQVTM, CDR2 ANQGSEA. The DNA for the CDR3 is TGCAGCGTTGGGGCAGAAGTCCACGAGCAGTACTTC. Its translation: CSVGAEVHEQYF.

This clone was observed a handful of times. The chain joins TRBV27 to TRBJ2-7, with D hard to call. Between the trimmed V and J ends, which lost 5 bases and 1 base, there was a span of 9 bases. Germline CDR1 is MNHEY and CDR2 is SMNVEV (reference sequence). CDR3 length: 13 residues. For the CDR3, the DNA is TGTGCCAGCAGTCCCTTTATTTCCTACGAGCAGTACTTC. Its protein is CASSPFISYEQYF.

This rearrangement joins TRBV5-1 to TRBJ2-5; D is ambiguous. The CDR3 runs 13 residues. CDR1 is SGHRS, CDR2 YFSETQ, per germline. V lost 7 bases and J 5 bases, leaving 15 bases between the germline ends. For the CDR3, the DNA is TGCGCCAGCGGAGACCCAAATGCGGAGACCCAGTACTTC. As protein: CASGDPNAETQYF.

With respect to this clone: This specimen includes other DNA sequences encoding the same CDR3. The chain uses TRBV7-9 and TRBJ1-1; D remains unclear. The CDR3 spans 12 residues. Germline assignment: CDR1 SEHNR and CDR2 FQNEAQ (reference sequence). Trimming removed 2 bases from V and 4 bases from J, with 5 bases in between. The chain's CDR3 is CASSLRGTEAFF. The CDR3 coding sequence is TGTGCCAGCAGCTTACGCGGCACTGAAGCTTTCTTT. Together with reference TRBV7-9 and TRBJ1-1, the CDR3 gives the full variable domain: DTGVSQNPRHKITKRGQNVTFRCDPISEHNRLYWYRQTLGQGPEFLTYFQNEAQLEKSRLLSDRFSAERPKGSFSTLEIQRTEQGDSAMYLCASSLRGTEAFFGQGTRLTVV.

The V gene is TRBV7-9, the J gene TRBJ1-2, with 7 bases identical to TRBD1. Looked up from germline, CDR1 is SEHNR and CDR2 is FQNEAQ (reference sequence). This CDR3 comprises 14 residues. With V trimmed by 3 bases and J by 6 bases, 7 bases remained unmatched. CDR3 bases: TGTGCCAGCAGCTTTTTAGACAGGGCGGATGGCTACACCTTC. Translation: CASSFLDRADGYTF.

The rearrangement uses TRBV27 and TRBJ2-5, with a possible D match to TRBD2 (6 bases). Germline V gene sequence: CDR1 MNHEY, CDR2 SMNVEV (reference sequence). With 5 bases removed from V and 5 bases from J, the gap between germline ends came to 27 bases. The CDR3 has 18 amino acids. As DNA, the CDR3 is TGTGCCAGCAGTCCAAGCCCGACCGCATTTGTTGGAGGGGAGACCCAGTACTTC. It codes for CASSPSPTAFVGGETQYF.

The chain links TRBV18 to TRBJ1-3; tentative D call: TRBD1 (5 bases). V was cut by 1 base and J by 0 bases, with 13 bases left in between. This CDR3 is built from 17 residues. Germline loops: CDR1 KGHSH, CDR2 LQKENI. The CDR3 sequence: CASSPRTTGSSGNTIYF. The DNA for the CDR3 is TGTGCCAGCTCACCACGCACCACAGGAAGCTCTGGAAACACCATATATTTT.

The gene calls are TRBV6-2 or TRBV6-3 and TRBJ2-5; D call uncertain. The CDR3 has 11 amino acids. V lost 5 bases and J lost 7, with 8 bases in between. Germline CDR1 and CDR2: MNHEY and SVGEGT. The CDR3 is CASSHEATQYF. The CDR3 DNA reads TGTGCCAGCAGTCACGAGGCGACCCAGTACTTC.

V usage is TRBV15 and J usage is TRBJ2-7; D may be TRBD2 (5 bases). V lost 0 bases and J 6 bases, leaving 12 bases between the germline ends. Per germline, CDR1 LNHNV and CDR2 YYDKDF (reference sequence). The CDR3 length is 14 residues. The CDR3 is CATSREPSYVEQYF. The CDR3 region has the DNA TGTGCCACCAGCAGAGAGCCTAGCTACGTCGAGCAGTACTTC.

The rearrangement joins TRBV6-5 to TRBJ1-2; 7 bases are a match to TRBD1. Germline CDR1 is MNHEY and CDR2 is SVGAGI. Losses at the gene ends were 6 bases for V and 12 bases for J; bases not matched to a gene: 16. This CDR3 contains 14 residues. The DNA for the CDR3 is TGTGCCAGCAGGGTAACAGGGGCTTCAGATAAGGACACCTTC. It specifies CASRVTGASDKDTF.

The CDR3 DNA reads TGTGCCAGCAGCTTAGGGCCAGGTACGCAGTATTTT. Translating gives CASSLGPGTQYF. The chain recombines TRBV7-6 with TRBJ2-3; no clear D. Deletions cut 1 base from V and 8 bases from J, with 7 bases between. This CDR3 is built from 12 residues. CDR1 and CDR2 (germline): SGHVS, FNYEAQ.

The chain combines TRBV30 with TRBJ2-2; the D is unclear. Germline-derived CDR1 and CDR2 are GTSNPN and SVGIG (reference sequence). V was trimmed by 0 bases and J by 1 base, leaving 6 bases between them. The CDR3 length is 14 residues. The CDR3 DNA is TGTGCCTGGAGTGTGTCCAGGAACACCGGGGAGCTGTTTTTT. This gives the protein CAWSVSRNTGELFF. Filled out from reference TRBV30 and TRBJ2-2, the complete variable domain reads SQTIHQWPATLVQPVGSPLSLECTVEGTSNPNLYWYRQAAGRGLQLLFYSVGIGQISSEVPQNLSASRPQDRQFILSSKKLLLSDSGFYLCAWSVSRNTGELFFGEGSRLTVL.

The rearrangement uses TRBV7-2 and TRBJ1-3; D not resolved. This CDR3 is 14 amino acids long. CDR1 and CDR2 from the germline V gene are SGHTA and FQGNSA. Trimming took off 2 bases at V and 1 base at J, with 6 bases between the two ends. CDR3 amino acids: CASSLRGSGNTIYF. In DNA form, the CDR3 reads TGTGCCAGCAGCTTACGGGGATCTGGAAACACCATATATTTT.

CDR3 DNA sequence: TGTGCCAGTAGTCCCCGCTTACTAGCGGGGGACCTCGGGAAGACCCAGTACTTC. Its translation is CASSPRLLAGDLGKTQYF. V is TRBV19 and J is TRBJ2-5, with 11 bases matching TRBD2. The CDR3 consists of 18 residues. The junction had 17 bases not matched to a gene; V was cut back by 5 bases and J by 6 bases. Germline CDR1 reads LNHDA; CDR2 reads SQIVND (reference sequence).

The chain employs TRBV4-1 and TRBJ1-2; 8 bases match TRBD1. Germline CDR1 MGHRA, CDR2 YSYEKL. After removal of 0 bases from V and 8 bases from J, the junction contained 14 bases not matched to a gene. The CDR3 extends over 17 amino acids. CDR3 in amino acids: CASSQDGQGARWGGYTF. The CDR3 region has the DNA TGCGCCAGCAGCCAAGATGGGCAGGGGGCGCGGTGGGGCGGCTACACCTTC.

CDR3 in DNA: TGTGCCAGCAGCTTAACGAGCAGGGGTCCCTACGAGCAGTACTTC. It is translated as CASSLTSRGPYEQYF. The genes are TRBV7-8 and TRBJ2-7; D perhaps matches TRBD1 (6 bases). Trimming left V 2 bases short and J 2 bases short, with 13 bases between. This CDR3 region has 15 residues. CDR1 and CDR2 from the germline V gene are SGHVS and FQNEAQ.

This clone was recorded once. V gene TRBV27 combines with J gene TRBJ1-1, with 7 bases lining up with TRBD1. Germline trimming cut 10 bases from V and 2 bases from J; bases unmatched to any gene: 16. The CDR3 runs to 16 residues. Germline V gene lookup returns CDR1 MNHEY and CDR2 SMNVEV (reference sequence). The CDR3 DNA sequence: TGTGCCACGACTAGGGGGCCAGGGTTAGGAAACACTGAAGCTTTCTTT. This translates into CATTRGPGLGNTEAFF.

The rearrangement links TRBV5-1 to TRBJ2-1, with 7 nucleotides matching TRBD2. This CDR3 spans 17 amino acids. In germline, CDR1 is SGHRS, CDR2 YFSETQ. J lost 7 bases, V lost 3 bases, and 16 bases had no gene match. CDR3 sequence: CASSSQAGMGGMNEQFF. The CDR3 bases are TGCGCCAGCAGCTCACAGGCGGGGATGGGGGGGATGAATGAGCAGTTCTTC.

This chain uses TRBV4-1 with TRBJ2-3; D may be TRBD2 (6 bases). Trimming took off 3 bases at V and 2 bases at J, with 15 bases between the two ends. Germline V CDR1 and CDR2: MGHRA, YSYEKL. The length of the CDR3 is 16 residues. This CDR3 reads CASSHPKADYTDTQYF. The CDR3, as DNA: TGCGCCAGCAGCCATCCCAAAGCGGACTACACAGATACGCAGTATTTT.

The V call is TRBV19, the J call TRBJ1-3; weak D call: TRBD1 (5 bases). V lost 7 bases, J lost 2 bases, and 12 bases lay in between. The CDR3 covers 14 residues. CDR1 is LNHDA and CDR2 is SQIVND in the germline V gene (reference sequence). The CDR3 sequence is CASTQTETGNTIYF. The CDR3 nucleotides are TGTGCCAGTACTCAGACAGAAACTGGAAACACCATATATTTT.